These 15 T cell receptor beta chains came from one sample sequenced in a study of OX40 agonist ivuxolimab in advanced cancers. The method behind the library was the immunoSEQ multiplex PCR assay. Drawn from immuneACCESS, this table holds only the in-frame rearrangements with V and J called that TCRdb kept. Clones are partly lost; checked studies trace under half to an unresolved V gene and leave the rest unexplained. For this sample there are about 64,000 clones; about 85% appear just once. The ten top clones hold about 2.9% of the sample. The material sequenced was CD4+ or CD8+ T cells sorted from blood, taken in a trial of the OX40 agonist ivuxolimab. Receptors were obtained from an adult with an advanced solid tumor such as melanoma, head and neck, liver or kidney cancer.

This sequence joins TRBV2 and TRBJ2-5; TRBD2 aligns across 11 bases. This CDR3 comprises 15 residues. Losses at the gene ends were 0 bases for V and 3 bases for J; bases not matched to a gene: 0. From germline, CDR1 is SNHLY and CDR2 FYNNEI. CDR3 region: CASSEATSGEETQYF. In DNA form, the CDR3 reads TGTGCCAGCAGTGAAGCGACTAGCGGGGAAGAGACCCAGTACTTC.

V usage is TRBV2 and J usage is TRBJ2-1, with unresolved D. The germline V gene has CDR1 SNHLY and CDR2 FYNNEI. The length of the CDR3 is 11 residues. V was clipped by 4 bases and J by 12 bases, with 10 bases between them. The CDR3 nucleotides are TGTGCCAGCAGTGCCGGGCCAGGGCAGTTCTTC. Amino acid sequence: CASSAGPGQFF.

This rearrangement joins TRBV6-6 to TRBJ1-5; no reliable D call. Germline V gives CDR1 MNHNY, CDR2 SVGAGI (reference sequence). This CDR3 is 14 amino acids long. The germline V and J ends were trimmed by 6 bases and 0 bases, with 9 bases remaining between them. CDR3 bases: TGTGCCAGCAGCCTAACGGATAGCAATCAGCCCCAGCATTTT. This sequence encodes CASSLTDSNQPQHF.

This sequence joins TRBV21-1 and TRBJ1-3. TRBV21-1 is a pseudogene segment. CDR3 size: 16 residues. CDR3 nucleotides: TGTGCCAGCAGCCTTCAGGAGCCATACTCTGGAAACACCATATATTTT. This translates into CASSLQEPYSGNTIYF.

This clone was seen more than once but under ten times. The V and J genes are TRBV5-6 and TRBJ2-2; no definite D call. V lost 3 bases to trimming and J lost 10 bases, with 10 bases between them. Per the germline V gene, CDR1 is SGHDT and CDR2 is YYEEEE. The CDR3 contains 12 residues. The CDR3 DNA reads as TGTGCCAGCAGCTCAGTAGGTTCGGAGCTGTTTTTT. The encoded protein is CASSSVGSELFF.

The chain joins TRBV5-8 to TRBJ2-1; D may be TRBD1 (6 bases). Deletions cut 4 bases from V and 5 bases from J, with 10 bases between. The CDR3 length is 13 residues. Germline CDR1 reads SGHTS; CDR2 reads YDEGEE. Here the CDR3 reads CASSLRTDNEQFF. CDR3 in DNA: TGTGCCAGCAGCCTACGGACAGACAATGAGCAGTTCTTC. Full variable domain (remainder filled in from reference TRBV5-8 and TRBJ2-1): EAGVTQSPTHLIKTRGQQATLRCSPISGHTSVYWYQQALGLGLQFLLWYDEGEERNRGNFPPRFSGRQFPNYSSELNVNALELEDSALYLCASSLRTDNEQFFGPGTRLTVL.

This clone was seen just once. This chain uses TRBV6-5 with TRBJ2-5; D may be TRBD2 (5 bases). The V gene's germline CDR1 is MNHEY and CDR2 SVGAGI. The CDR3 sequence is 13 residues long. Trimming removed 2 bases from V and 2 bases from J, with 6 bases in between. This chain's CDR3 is CASSYRGQETQYF. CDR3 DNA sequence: TGTGCCAGCAGTTACCGGGGACAAGAGACCCAGTACTTC.

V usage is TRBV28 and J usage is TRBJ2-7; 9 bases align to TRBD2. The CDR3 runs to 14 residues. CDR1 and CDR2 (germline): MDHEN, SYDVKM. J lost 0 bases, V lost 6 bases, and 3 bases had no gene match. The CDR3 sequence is CASRVSGSSYEQYF. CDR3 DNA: TGTGCCAGCAGGGTTAGCGGGAGCTCCTACGAGCAGTACTTC.

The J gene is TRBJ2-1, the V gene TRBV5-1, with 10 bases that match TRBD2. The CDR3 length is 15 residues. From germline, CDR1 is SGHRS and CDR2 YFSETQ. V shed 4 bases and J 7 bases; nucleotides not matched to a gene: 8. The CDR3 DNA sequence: TGCGCCAGCAGCCGCCTAGCGGGAGTAGGGAATGAGCAGTTCTTC. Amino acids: CASSRLAGVGNEQFF.

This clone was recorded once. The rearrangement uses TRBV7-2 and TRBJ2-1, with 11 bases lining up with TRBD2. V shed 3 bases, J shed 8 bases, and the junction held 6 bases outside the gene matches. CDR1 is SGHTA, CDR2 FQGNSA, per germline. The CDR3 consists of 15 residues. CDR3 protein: CASSFVAGGPYEQFF. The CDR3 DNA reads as TGTGCCAGCAGCTTCGTAGCGGGGGGGCCTTATGAGCAGTTCTTC.

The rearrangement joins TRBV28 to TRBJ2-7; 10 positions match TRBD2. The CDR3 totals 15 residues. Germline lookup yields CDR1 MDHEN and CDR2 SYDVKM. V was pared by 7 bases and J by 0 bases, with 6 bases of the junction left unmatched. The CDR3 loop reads CASTTQREGSYEQYF. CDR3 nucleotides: TGTGCCAGCACCACCCAGCGGGAGGGCTCCTACGAGCAGTACTTC.

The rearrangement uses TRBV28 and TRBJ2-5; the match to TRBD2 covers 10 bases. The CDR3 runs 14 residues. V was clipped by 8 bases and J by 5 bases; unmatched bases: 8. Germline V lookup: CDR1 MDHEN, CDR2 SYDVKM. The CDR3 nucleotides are TGTGCCAGCTCTAGCGGGAGCGATGGTGAGACCCAGTACTTC. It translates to CASSSGSDGETQYF.

CDR3 nucleotide sequence: TGTGCCAGCAGAAGACTGCAAGAGACCCAGTACTTC. This encodes CASRRLQETQYF. V usage is TRBV2 and J usage is TRBJ2-5, with no clear D. V lost 6 bases and J lost 2, with 7 bases in between. CDR3 length equals 12 residues. The germline CDR1 and CDR2 sequences are SNHLY and FYNNEI. The full variable domain, with the rest looked up from reference TRBV2 and TRBJ2-5, is EPEVTQTPSHQVTQMGQEVILRCVPISNHLYFYWYRQILGQKVEFLVSFYNNEISEKSEIFDDQFSVERPDGSNFTLKIRSTKLEDSAMYFCASRRLQETQYFGPGTRLLVL.

DNA for the CDR3: TGTGCCAGCAGCATTACAGGGGGCGGCTATGGCTACACCTTC. This gives the protein CASSITGGGYGYTF. The chain combines TRBV6-1 with TRBJ1-2, with TRBD1 identical over 9 bases. CDR3 length equals 14 residues. V trimming: 6 bases; J trimming: 4 bases; junction bases outside the gene matches: 6. In germline, CDR1 is MNHNS, CDR2 SASEGT.

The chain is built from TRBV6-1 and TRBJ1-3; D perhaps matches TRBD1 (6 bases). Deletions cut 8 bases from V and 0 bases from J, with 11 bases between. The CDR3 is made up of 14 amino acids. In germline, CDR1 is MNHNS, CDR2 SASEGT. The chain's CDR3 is CASGDILSGNTIYF. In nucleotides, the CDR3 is TGTGCCAGCGGGGACATTCTCTCTGGAAACACCATATATTTT.